What follows is one T cell receptor (beta chain) and its context. Its antigen is as yet unknown. V was clipped by 5 bases and J by 4 bases; unmatched bases: 8. This CDR3 spans 16 amino acids. Germline V gene sequence: CDR1 SEHNR, CDR2 FQNEAQ (reference sequence). This sample was taken from a study of post-analysis software for immune sequencing data. General study results and limits: Controls had significantly higher normalized Chao1 diversity than multiple sclerosis patients. Strong co-clustering by F measure linked samples that shared a preparation batch. TRBV segments more frequent in patients than in controls numbered five and included TRBV5-6, TRBV5-1 and TRBV20-1.

The TCR beta cDNA libraries carried unique molecular identifiers. T cells numbering about 0.85 to 10 million yielded cDNA molecules that totaled roughly 500,000. Via MiXCR, TCRdb re-called the PCR reads, giving one row per CDR3 protein. The table records about 760,000 distinct CDR3 sequences, about 32% of them present only once. This receptor was obtained from a girl aged 5 to 17 with multiple sclerosis. Specimen: blood. The rearrangement links TRBV7-9 to TRBJ2-7; TRBD2 agrees at 13 bases. This CDR3 is CASSPTGLAGAYEQYF. The CDR3 nucleotides read TGTGCCAGCAGCCCCACTGGACTAGCGGGGGCTTACGAGCAGTACTTC.